What follows are 12 T cell receptor beta chains derived from one specimen sequenced in a study of OX40 agonist ivuxolimab in advanced cancers. The data were produced by immunoSEQ multiplex PCR, yet TCRdb's version contains in-frame clones alone and is incomplete. Of some 82,000 clones in the sample, around nine tenths were seen once. Sample: CD4+ or CD8+ T cells sorted from blood, taken in a trial of the OX40 agonist ivuxolimab. The receptor set was obtained from an adult with an advanced solid tumor such as melanoma, head and neck, liver or kidney cancer.

This clone was counted a few times. The genes are TRBV7-8 and TRBJ2-6; D perhaps matches TRBD2 (5 bases). The V end was cut by 0 bases, the J end by 0 bases, with 9 bases between. The CDR3 is 17 amino acids. Germline lookup yields CDR1 SGHVS and CDR2 FQNEAQ. The CDR3 here is CASSLAARGSGANVLTF. The CDR3 DNA follows: TGTGCCAGCAGCTTAGCCGCCCGGGGCTCTGGGGCCAACGTCCTGACTTTC.

V is TRBV6-4 and J is TRBJ1-2; a weak D match, TRBD1 (5 bases). The CDR3 is 12 amino acids. V lost 7 bases, J lost 8 bases, and 14 bases lay in between. The germline V gene encodes CDR1 MRHNA and CDR2 SNTAGT. The CDR3 DNA is TGTGCCAGCATGCGCAGGGCATGGGGCTACACCTTC. It specifies CASMRRAWGYTF.

This chain uses TRBV14 with TRBJ2-1; D assignment may be TRBD1 or TRBD2 (5 bases each). CDR1 is SGHDN, CDR2 FVKESK, per germline. Trimming left V 1 base short and J 7 bases short, with 17 bases between. The CDR3 is made up of 16 amino acids. CDR3 coding DNA: TGTGCCAGCAGCCAAGCTCCCGGGACGGGAACAAATGAGCAGTTCTTC. This sequence encodes CASSQAPGTGTNEQFF.

CDR3 DNA: TGCGCCAGCAGCCCCAATGCCGGGACAGGGGTCGGCGAGCAGTACTTC. It encodes CASSPNAGTGVGEQYF. The V call is TRBV5-1, the J call TRBJ2-7, with TRBD1 matching 10 bases. J lost 6 bases, V lost 4 bases, and 13 bases had no gene match. The CDR3 is made up of 16 amino acids. Germline CDR1 SGHRS, CDR2 YFSETQ.

V gene TRBV28 combines with J gene TRBJ1-2; the match to TRBD1 covers 9 bases. Germline trimming cut 8 bases from V and 5 bases from J; bases unmatched to any gene: 3. Per germline, CDR1 MDHEN and CDR2 SYDVKM. The CDR3 is 12 amino acids. CDR3 bases: TGTGCCAGCCGGACAGGGGCTTATGGCTACACCTTC. Protein: CASRTGAYGYTF.

The V call is TRBV9, the J call TRBJ2-2; D unclear. The CDR3 consists of 16 residues. CDR1 SGDLS and CDR2 YYNGEE come from the germline V gene. Trimming shortened V by 0 bases and J by 5 bases, and 14 bases separated the two germline ends. This chain's CDR3 is CASSVALEVPTGELFF. The CDR3 DNA is TGTGCCAGCAGCGTAGCGCTAGAAGTCCCAACCGGGGAGCTGTTTTTT. Full variable domain (missing parts from reference TRBV9 and TRBJ2-2): DSGVTQTPKHLITATGQRVTLRCSPRSGDLSVYWYQQSLDQGLQFLIQYYNGEERAKGNILERFSAQQFPDLHSELNLSSLELGDSALYFCASSVALEVPTGELFFGEGSRLTVL.

The V call is TRBV4-1, the J call TRBJ2-3, with D tentatively TRBD1 or TRBD2 (5 bases each). The germline gives CDR1 MGHRA, CDR2 YSYEKL. The CDR3 consists of 14 residues. With 2 bases removed from V and 6 bases from J, the gap between germline ends came to 12 bases. CDR3 region: CASSQPTRGDTQYF. CDR3 nucleotide sequence: TGCGCCAGCAGCCAACCGACGAGGGGCGATACGCAGTATTTT.

The chain carries TRBV19 and TRBJ2-2; a weak D match, TRBD1 (5 bases). The germline CDR1 and CDR2 sequences are LNHDA and SQIVND (reference sequence). Trimming took 7 bases from V and 0 from J, leaving 21 bases between them. There are 18 residues in the CDR3. CDR3 DNA sequence: TGTGCCAGTACCCGACCCCTTACAGGATACCCGAACACCGGGGAGCTGTTTTTT. Protein sequence: CASTRPLTGYPNTGELFF.

Comment on this clone: One junction end does not reproduce the germline sequence, and a read error may be involved. This chain uses TRBV7-7 with TRBJ2-3, with 8 nucleotides matching TRBD2. The CDR3 covers 13 residues. Germline CDR1 and CDR2: SSHAT and FNYEAQ (reference sequence). CDR3 sequence (DNA): TGTGCTAGCAGCTCAACTAGCGGCGATACGCAGTATTTT. Amino acid sequence: CASSSTSGDTQYF.

This clone occurred once. In DNA, the CDR3 is TGTGCCAGCAGTCCCGCGGTGACTAGACAAGAGACCCAGTACTTC. Translated, it gives CASSPAVTRQETQYF. The chain is built from TRBV27 and TRBJ2-5; weak D call: TRBD2 (6 bases). The CDR3 contains 15 residues. Trimming removed 5 bases at V and 2 bases at J, with 15 bases between. Germline V lookup: CDR1 MNHEY, CDR2 SMNVEV (reference sequence).

The chain is built from TRBV21-1 and TRBJ1-5; TRBD1 is the table's D call and was not checked against the DNA. TRBV21-1 is annotated as a pseudogene. The CDR3 runs 14 residues. This chain's CDR3 is CASSPLGDCQPQHF. The DNA of the CDR3 is TGTGCCAGCAGCCCCTTAGGGGATTGCCAGCCCCAGCATTTT.

The rearrangement joins TRBV10-3 to TRBJ2-7, with 7 positions matching TRBD2. The CDR3 contains 14 residues. J lost 10 bases, V lost 10 bases, and 19 bases had no gene match. The germline V gene has CDR1 ENHRY and CDR2 SYGVKD. CDR3 nucleotide sequence: TGTGCCACCCGACTCTCGGGCGGGGACTACGCTCAGTACTTC. This sequence encodes CATRLSGGDYAQYF.